Below, 16 T cell receptor beta chains from the same sample are listed, as sequenced in a study of shared clonotypes between healthy human individuals (dated by TCRdb to the early 2020s). CD8 naive samples were CD45RO-negative cells positively selected for CCR7, giving a CD45RA+CCR7+ population that excluded TemRA cells. Library method: the immunoSEQ multiplex PCR assay. This is the immuneACCESS table as TCRdb keeps it, with only in-frame sequences that have V and J called. A part of the clones is gone; compared with another copy, unresolved V genes explain less than half, and the rest is unexplained. For this sample there are about 680,000 clones; about 91% appear just once. 24% of the sample rests with the top ten. The specimen was naive CD8+ T cells sorted from blood. The cell subset or site label for this specimen denotes: CD45RA+CCR7+. All receptors come from a man aged 25 to 40 in good health.

This clone occurred once. V is TRBV15 and J is TRBJ1-2; D is unresolved. Germline V gene lookup returns CDR1 LNHNV and CDR2 YYDKDF (reference sequence). This CDR3 is built from 15 residues. The V and J ends lost 5 bases and 5 bases respectively, with 18 bases between them. The CDR3 loop is CATSRVDGALYGYTF. The CDR3 DNA sequence: TGTGCCACCAGCCGCGTGGACGGAGCCTTATATGGCTACACCTTC.

This clone appeared once. The chain employs TRBV19 and TRBJ2-3; D not resolved. The CDR3 length is 14 residues. V lost 7 bases and J 2 bases, leaving 13 bases between the germline ends. Germline CDR1 and CDR2: LNHDA and SQIVND (reference sequence). CDR3 bases: TGTGCCAGTAACACACAGCCGGACACAGATACGCAGTATTTT. Translating it yields CASNTQPDTDTQYF.

The chain links TRBV5-6 to TRBJ2-7, with D hard to call. The CDR3 extends over 14 amino acids. The germline V and J ends were trimmed by 4 bases and 2 bases, with 13 bases remaining between them. Germline V gene lookup returns CDR1 SGHDT and CDR2 YYEEEE. The CDR3 reads CASSQIDKTYEQYF. The CDR3, as DNA: TGTGCCAGCAGCCAGATAGACAAGACCTACGAGCAGTACTTC. Full variable domain (missing parts from reference TRBV5-6 and TRBJ2-7): DAGVTQSPTHLIKTRGQQVTLRCSPKSGHDTVSWYQQALGQGPQFIFQYYEEEERQRGNFPDRFSGHQFPNYSSELNVNALLLGDSALYLCASSQIDKTYEQYFGPGTRLTVT.

This rearrangement joins TRBV7-8 to TRBJ2-7; 7 bases line up with TRBD1. Losses at the gene ends were 6 bases for V and 5 bases for J; bases not matched to a gene: 13. The CDR3 is 15 residues long. Germline V gives CDR1 SGHVS, CDR2 FQNEAQ. CDR3 coding DNA: TGTGCCAGCAGTAGGGGCAAGGGGGCGCTGAACGAGCAGTACTTC. Amino acid sequence: CASSRGKGALNEQYF.

V and J are TRBV28 and TRBJ2-2; D is unclear. This CDR3 region has 14 residues. In germline, CDR1 is MDHEN, CDR2 SYDVKM. The V gene lost 6 bases and the J gene lost 14 bases, with 22 bases spanning the gap. The CDR3, as DNA: TGTGCCAGCAGGATAGACGCTGGACGGAATGAACTGTTTTTT. It is translated as CASRIDAGRNELFF.

The rearrangement uses TRBV5-1 and TRBJ2-2; 10 bases are a match to TRBD1. This CDR3 comprises 21 residues. Per the germline V gene, CDR1 is SGHRS and CDR2 is YFSETQ. V lost 3 bases and J lost 0; bases outside the gene matches: 17. The CDR3: CASSWEGPGQGWTANTGELFF. The DNA of the CDR3 is TGCGCCAGCAGCTGGGAGGGTCCGGGACAGGGGTGGACTGCGAACACCGGGGAGCTGTTTTTT. Complete variable domain (other parts from reference TRBV5-1 and TRBJ2-2): KAGVTQTPRYLIKTRGQQVTLSCSPISGHRSVSWYQQTPGQGLQFLFEYFSETQRNKGNFPGRFSGRQFSNSRSEMNVSTLELGDSALYLCASSWEGPGQGWTANTGELFFGEGSRLTVL.

The chain couples TRBV18 to TRBJ1-5; the match to TRBD1 covers 7 bases. This CDR3 is built from 15 residues. Germline V gene lookup returns CDR1 KGHSH and CDR2 LQKENI. The V gene end was trimmed by 2 bases and the J gene end by 0 bases; junction bases not matched to a gene: 1. The chain's CDR3 is CASSPTGDSNQPQHF. CDR3 sequence (DNA): TGTGCCAGCTCACCAACAGGGGATAGCAATCAGCCCCAGCATTTT.

The chain employs TRBV7-9 and TRBJ1-3; 7 bases match TRBD1. This CDR3 is built from 16 residues. Germline V lookup: CDR1 SEHNR, CDR2 FQNEAQ (reference sequence). Germline trimming cut 6 bases from V and 0 bases from J; bases unmatched to any gene: 8. The CDR3 DNA sequence: TGTGCCAGCAGGGACACAGGGGCCATCTCTGGAAACACCATATATTTT. The encoded protein is CASRDTGAISGNTIYF.

This chain connects TRBV5-5 to TRBJ1-3, with TRBD1 as a possible D gene (5 bases). With 4 bases removed from V and 11 bases from J, the gap between germline ends came to 19 bases. This CDR3 contains 14 residues. Germline V gene data show CDR1 as SGHKS and CDR2 as YYEKEE (reference sequence). The CDR3 nucleotides are TGTGCCAGCAGCCAAGGGACCGCGCGCACCGCCATATATTTT. Translation: CASSQGTARTAIYF.

This chain uses TRBV15 with TRBJ2-5; D possibly corresponds to TRBD2 (6 bases). Germline CDR1 reads LNHNV; CDR2 reads YYDKDF (reference sequence). CDR3 size: 16 residues. Between the trimmed V and J ends, which lost 0 bases and 5 bases, there was a span of 16 bases. The CDR3 here is CATSRDMGGLYETQYF. Here the CDR3 DNA reads TGTGCCACCAGCAGAGATATGGGGGGTCTATACGAGACCCAGTACTTC.

The V and J genes are TRBV10-2 and TRBJ1-2, with D possibly being TRBD1 (5 bases). This CDR3 has 14 residues. Germline V lookup: CDR1 WSHSY, CDR2 SAAADI. The V gene lost 2 bases and the J gene lost 7 bases, with 14 bases spanning the gap. This chain's CDR3 is CASSEEQRGVGYTF. CDR3 DNA sequence: TGCGCCAGCAGTGAGGAGCAGAGGGGTGTTGGCTACACCTTC.

CDR3 amino acids: CASSLTGEQYF. In DNA, the CDR3 is TGCGCCAGCAGCTTGACGGGTGAGCAGTACTTC. This chain joins TRBV5-1 and TRBJ2-7, with no clear D. This CDR3 region has 11 residues. V lost 1 base, J lost 7 bases, and 6 bases lay in between. Germline CDR1 SGHRS, CDR2 YFSETQ.

The chain recombines TRBV9 with TRBJ2-1, with 11 bases identical to TRBD1. Germline CDR1 reads SGDLS; CDR2 reads YYNGEE. The CDR3 has 14 amino acids. Trimming at V came to 4 bases and at J to 10 bases, leaving 7 bases not matched to a gene. Here the CDR3 reads CASSTGQGAWEQFF. The CDR3 DNA reads as TGTGCCAGCAGCACAGGACAGGGGGCGTGGGAGCAGTTCTTC.

The chain couples TRBV21-1 to TRBJ2-7; the table gives TRBD2 as D, unverified against the DNA. TRBV21-1 is labeled a pseudogene. This CDR3 region has 17 residues. The CDR3 loop reads CASSKGGLAAKSYEQYF. The CDR3 region has the DNA TGTGCCAGCAGCAAAGGGGGTCTAGCGGCAAAGTCCTACGAGCAGTACTTC.

This chain joins TRBV6-5 and TRBJ2-4, with TRBD1 matching 8 bases. The CDR3 is made up of 13 amino acids. Germline V gene lookup returns CDR1 MNHEY and CDR2 SVGAGI. V lost 6 bases and J lost 8; bases outside the gene matches: 6. CDR3 nucleotide sequence: TGTGCCAGCAGGGAGACAGGGGCGGACATTCAGTACTTC. This encodes CASRETGADIQYF.

V gene TRBV13 combines with J gene TRBJ1-2; 8 bases align to TRBD1. Germline V lookup: CDR1 PRHDT, CDR2 FYEKMQ (reference sequence). The CDR3 has 15 residues. The V gene end was trimmed by 3 bases and the J gene end by 6 bases; junction bases not matched to a gene: 9. The CDR3 coding sequence is TGTGCCAGCAGCTTGGAGGACAGGGAGGATAATGGCTACACCTTC. Translating it yields CASSLEDREDNGYTF.